This T cell receptor (beta chain) emerged from a study of tumor-infiltrating lymphocytes in primary liver carcinoma (dated by TCRdb to the late 2010s). General notes on the study: Surgical resection was performed in China between 2015 and 2016 on about five patients with histopathologically diagnosed primary liver carcinoma. Of the five patients, three men and two women aged 30 to 69 years, four had hepatocellular carcinoma and one had combined HCC and intrahepatic cholangiocarcinoma. Tumors of the five patients were stage T1-T3 N0M0 with maximum diameters of 4.2 to 10 cm. Each sample produced about 3.5 to 8 million productive TCRbeta reads, and read depth showed no significant difference between tissue types. The study combined TCRbeta repertoire sequencing, expression microarrays and whole-exome sequencing across five regions of each liver tumor, with adjacent normal tissue and blood. A total of 35 specimens from 5 patients underwent TCRbeta repertoire sequencing, comprising some 25 tumor regions, 5 adjacent noncancerous liver tissues and 5 peripheral blood samples. High reproducibility was observed for the technical replicate repertoires, with mean shared-clone rates roughly 0.89 and correlation coefficients above 0.95. Summary of the overall study and its limitations: Only the TCR beta chain was sequenced, so true repertoire diversity is likely underestimated because unpaired alpha chains were not captured. Consistent with antigen-driven expansion, pairs of tumor regions showed higher repertoire overlap (mean about 36%) than either tumor-adjacent pairs (roughly 17%) or tumor-blood pairs (roughly 14%). Compared with blood, tumors had a significantly larger share of the repertoire taken up by the top 250 clones (p = 0.039). Only a few patients were included in the study, and the authors note that the findings should be validated in a larger study. Bulk unsorted samples precluded comparing CD4+ and CD8+ T cell repertoires.

Cut back by 0 bases and 5 bases, the V and J ends lie 8 bases apart. CDR3 length: 13 amino acids, cysteine to phenylalanine. Only the CDR3 part of the read is kept: 39 bases, read in frame from the first base. CDR1 and CDR2, per the germline V gene, are SGHRS and YFSETQ. Using a constant-region primer and ProtoScript II reverse transcriptase, TCRbeta-specific cDNA was reverse-transcribed from about 0.45 ug total RNA. The TCRbeta libraries were prepared through three rounds of nested multiplex PCR following a slightly modified ARM-PCR procedure. Multiplex TRBV1-TRBV30 forward primers and a Cbeta reverse primer were used in the first two PCR rounds, each of which was run for about 10 cycles. Sample barcodes and Illumina adapters were attached in a final 25-cycle PCR using Deep VentR polymerase. Before sequencing, amplicons of 200-500 bp were purified from gel using a QIAquick gel extraction kit. TCRbeta amplicons were sequenced on an Illumina HiSeq 2500 with 250-bp paired-end reads. The paper's data handling went like this. Quality trimming of reads was performed with Trimmomatic v0.33, and paired reads were merged with FLASH v1.2.11 so that full CDR3 sequences could be recovered. MiGEC v1.2.1b assigned V, D and J germline segments to the rearranged TCRbeta sequences. Clonotype statistics and Shannon-Wiener diversity indices were computed with VDJtools v1.0.0. Except for diversity analysis, only the 250 most abundant clonotypes of each sample were used in subsequent analyses to reduce sampling bias. Starting from the raw public reads, TCRdb applied fastp trimming at Q25, assembled clones with MiXCR and retained in-frame beta chains. A single entry per CDR3 protein holds the most common genes and DNA from its merged rows. Here the V and J calls rest on TCRdb's processing, not on the authors' analysis. Within this sample are roughly 180,000 distinct CDR3 sequences, with about 55% of them counted one time only. The ten top clones hold 70% to 80% of the sample.

On this clonotype itself: There is no known antigen for this receptor. No base qualities exist here, and no much larger clone lies one base off it.

Blood RNA was extracted from unsorted whole blood with TRIzol reagent; germline DNA came from the DNeasy Blood & Tissue kit. Patients had chronic HBV infection and were treatment-naive at sampling. Before surgery, approximately 3.6 milliliters of peripheral blood were drawn into K2EDTA tubes. Material: peripheral blood. This sequence was found in a man aged 35-49 years with primary liver carcinoma and hepatitis B virus infection. The receptor chain draws on TRBV5-1 and TRBJ2-5; no D gene call is confident. The nucleotide sequence is given as TGCGCCAGCAGCTTGGCCCCGGTGGAGACCCAGTACTTC. Its product reads: CASSLAPVETQYF.